This is a list of T cell receptor beta chains from one sample in a study of blood T cell repertoires in COVID-19. This table comes from immunoSEQ multiplex PCR, and its TCRdb copy is limited to in-frame clones, with some not included. Among roughly 200,000 clones listed, 80% to 90% were seen once. Sequencing was performed on peripheral blood. These receptors all come from a woman older than 75 with COVID-19, enrolled during active disease. The CDR3 runs from the conserved cysteine through the conserved F or W. Each record gives: V gene, clone size, J gene, CDR3 length, D gene, CDR3 protein, CDR3 DNA. D genes are given only for firm matches. A row's size may be missing; if present it is once, few, many or a size class.

TRBV20-1	.	TRBJ1-4	16	TRBD1	CSASRDSSATNEKLFF	TGCAGTGCTAGTCGGGACAGCTCCGCAACTAATGAAAAACTGTTTTTT
TRBV9	.	TRBJ2-7	13	.	CASSVDPGDEQYF	TGTGCCAGCAGCGTAGATCCGGGGGACGAGCAGTACTTC
TRBV19	few	TRBJ2-3	12	TRBD1	CAVTGNTDTQYF	TGTGCCGTGACAGGGAACACAGATACGCAGTATTTT
TRBV7-9	.	TRBJ1-3	13	.	CASSLLEGNTIYF	TGTGCCAGCAGCTTACTCGAGGGAAACACCATATATTTT
TRBV6-5	.	TRBJ1-3	15	TRBD1	CASSTTGELGNTIYF	TGTGCCAGCAGTACTACAGGGGAGTTGGGAAACACCATATATTTT
TRBV5-1	.	TRBJ2-7	15	TRBD1	CASSLTGTEFYEQYF	TGCGCCAGCAGCCTTACCGGGACAGAGTTCTACGAGCAGTACTTC
TRBV7-6	.	TRBJ2-7	15	.	CASSARDRGPYEQYF	TGTGCCAGCAGCGCTCGAGACAGAGGCCCCTACGAGCAGTACTTC
TRBV20-1	.	TRBJ1-1	14	TRBD1	CSASSTGGSAEAFF	TGCAGTGCTAGTTCGACAGGGGGCAGCGCTGAAGCTTTCTTT
TRBV18	.	TRBJ2-3	14	.	CASSPAGVEDTQYF	TGTGCCAGCTCACCGGCAGGGGTTGAAGATACGCAGTATTTT
TRBV18	.	TRBJ2-2	15	TRBD1	CASSPPGRGTGELFF	TGTGCCAGCTCACCACCCGGCAGGGGGACCGGGGAGCTGTTTTTT
TRBV16	.	TRBJ1-3	14	TRBD1	CATGQGRSGNTIYF	TGTGCCACCGGACAGGGGCGCTCTGGAAACACCATATATTTT
TRBV30	.	TRBJ2-7	14	.	CAWSVTGSWYEQYF	TGTGCCTGGAGTGTTACAGGGTCTTGGTACGAGCAGTACTTC
TRBV12-3/TRBV12-4	.	TRBJ2-3	12	.	CASSLLADTQYF	TGTGCCAGCAGTCTGCTAGCAGATACGCAGTATTTT
TRBV28	.	TRBJ1-5	15	TRBD1	CASSPADRGQGPQHF	TGTGCCAGCAGTCCTGCGGACAGGGGGCAGGGGCCCCAGCATTTT
TRBV30	once	TRBJ1-1	11	.	CAWSLSTEAFF	TGTGCCTGGAGTCTAAGCACTGAAGCTTTCTTT
TRBV7-2	.	TRBJ2-3	16	TRBD2	CASSLVGGGSTDTQYF	TGTGCCAGCAGCTTAGTGGGGGGGGGAAGCACAGATACGCAGTATTTT
TRBV28	.	TRBJ1-1	14	.	CASSFGGIGTEAFF	TGTGCCAGCAGTTTTGGGGGGATCGGCACTGAAGCTTTCTTT
TRBV6-5	few	TRBJ1-2	13	.	CASSLQVSYGYTF	TGTGCCAGCAGTTTACAGGTTAGCTATGGCTACACCTTC
TRBV19	.	TRBJ2-3	17	TRBD2	CASTPTGAGISTDTQYF	TGTGCCAGTACCCCAACGGGAGCGGGGATTAGCACAGATACGCAGTATTTT
TRBV7-2	once	TRBJ2-7	14	.	CASSQGWGRDEQYF	TGTGCCAGCAGCCAAGGGTGGGGCAGAGACGAGCAGTACTTC
TRBV5-1	once	TRBJ2-2	15	TRBD1	CASSFDRVDTGELFF	TGCGCCAGCAGCTTCGACAGGGTTGACACCGGGGAGCTGTTTTTT
TRBV28	.	TRBJ1-2	16	TRBD1	CASSTSPRDRDYGYTF	TGTGCCAGCAGCACCTCCCCCCGGGACAGGGACTATGGCTACACCTTC
TRBV28	.	TRBJ1-1	14	TRBD1	CASRETGGAVQAFF	TGTGCCAGCAGGGAAACAGGGGGCGCGGTACAAGCTTTCTTT
TRBV18	few	TRBJ2-5	13	.	CASSPGDKETQYF	TGTGCCAGCTCACCCGGCGACAAGGAGACCCAGTACTTC
TRBV5-1	.	TRBJ1-1	14	.	CASSLGGPNTEAFF	TGCGCCAGCAGCTTGGGAGGGCCGAACACTGAAGCTTTCTTT
TRBV7-6	.	TRBJ1-6	19	TRBD1	CASSLDSGQGFSYNSPLHF	TGTGCCAGCAGCTTAGATTCCGGACAGGGATTCTCCTATAATTCACCCCTCCACTTT
TRBV9	.	TRBJ2-1	15	TRBD1	CASSGQGNSYNEQFF	TGTGCCAGCAGCGGACAGGGGAACTCCTACAATGAGCAGTTCTTC
TRBV2	.	TRBJ2-3	14	.	CASSDGVTTDTQYF	TGTGCCAGCAGTGACGGGGTCACCACAGATACGCAGTATTTT
TRBV7-2	.	TRBJ1-1	14	.	CASSLSGENTEAFF	TGTGCCAGCAGCTTATCGGGAGAGAACACTGAAGCTTTCTTT
TRBV10-1	.	TRBJ1-6	19	TRBD1	CASSVTRLQGQGGDSPLHF	TGCGCCAGCAGTGTAACTCGTCTCCAGGGACAGGGTGGGGATTCACCCCTCCACTTT
TRBV7-8	.	TRBJ2-7	14	TRBD1	CASSSHRGYNEQYF	TGTGCCAGCAGCTCCCACAGGGGGTACAACGAGCAGTACTTC
TRBV6-6	few	TRBJ2-7	13	.	CASRLAVSYEQYF	TGTGCCAGCAGGTTAGCGGTCTCCTACGAGCAGTACTTC
TRBV6-5	.	TRBJ1-2	14	.	CASSYSEGVGGYTF	TGTGCCAGCAGTTACTCAGAGGGCGTAGGTGGCTACACCTTC
TRBV6-1	.	TRBJ1-2	14	TRBD1	CASSDQTGTYGYTF	TGTGCCAGCAGTGACCAGACAGGGACCTATGGCTACACCTTC
TRBV4-1	.	TRBJ1-4	15	.	CASSQEDGQYEKLFF	TGCGCCAGCAGCCAAGAAGATGGGCAGTATGAAAAACTGTTTTTT
TRBV6-5	.	TRBJ1-6	15	TRBD1	CASSYDRAENSPLHF	TGTGCCAGCAGTTACGACAGGGCAGAAAATTCACCCCTCCACTTT
TRBV6-5	few	TRBJ1-1	14	.	CASSYGGMNTEAFF	TGTGCCAGCAGTTACGGCGGGATGAACACTGAAGCTTTCTTT
TRBV11-3	.	TRBJ2-1	16	.	CASSRSAAGRYNEQFF	TGTGCCAGCAGCAGATCCGCGGCGGGGCGTTACAATGAGCAGTTCTTC
TRBV28	.	TRBJ2-7	16	.	CASSLIGGPSPYEQYF	TGTGCCAGCAGTTTAATAGGGGGTCCGTCCCCCTACGAGCAGTACTTC
TRBV6-5	.	TRBJ1-2	14	TRBD1	CASTSGQGSGGYTF	TGTGCCAGCACTTCGGGACAGGGATCTGGTGGCTACACCTTC
TRBV28	.	TRBJ1-1	11	TRBD1	CATWTGVEAFF	TGTGCCACCTGGACAGGGGTTGAAGCTTTCTTT
TRBV2	.	TRBJ2-3	10	TRBD1	CASRKTGLDF	TGTGCCAGCAGAAAGACAGGGTTGGATTTT
TRBV15	.	TRBJ1-5	14	.	CATSRGSSNQPQHF	TGTGCCACCAGCAGAGGCAGTAGCAATCAGCCCCAGCATTTT
TRBV2	.	TRBJ1-2	15	.	CASSEGAGRNYGYTF	TGTGCCAGCAGTGAAGGCGCGGGACGCAACTATGGCTACACCTTC
TRBV6-4	.	TRBJ1-5	13	.	CASSGQLNQPQHF	TGTGCCAGCAGTGGACAGCTTAATCAGCCCCAGCATTTT
TRBV6-1	.	TRBJ1-6	14	TRBD1	CASSGKGAGSPLHF	TGTGCCAGCAGTGGAAAGGGGGCAGGTTCACCCCTCCACTTT
TRBV27	.	TRBJ1-1	15	.	CASSRGSDGNTEAFF	TGTGCCAGCAGCCGCGGGTCGGACGGGAACACTGAAGCTTTCTTT